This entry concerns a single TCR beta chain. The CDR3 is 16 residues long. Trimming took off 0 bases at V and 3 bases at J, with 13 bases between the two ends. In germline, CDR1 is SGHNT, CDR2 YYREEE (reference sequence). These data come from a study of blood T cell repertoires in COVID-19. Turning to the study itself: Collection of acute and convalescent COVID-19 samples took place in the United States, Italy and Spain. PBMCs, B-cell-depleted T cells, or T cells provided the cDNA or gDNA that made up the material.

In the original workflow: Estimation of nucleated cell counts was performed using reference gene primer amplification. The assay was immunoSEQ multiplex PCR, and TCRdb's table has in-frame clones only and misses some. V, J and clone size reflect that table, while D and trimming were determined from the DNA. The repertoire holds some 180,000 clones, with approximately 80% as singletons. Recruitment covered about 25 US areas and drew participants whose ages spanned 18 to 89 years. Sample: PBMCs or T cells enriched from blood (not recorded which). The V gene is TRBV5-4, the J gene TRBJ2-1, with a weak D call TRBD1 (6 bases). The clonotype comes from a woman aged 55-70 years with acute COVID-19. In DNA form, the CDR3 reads TGTGCCAGCAGCTTGGAGGGGGTCGAACTCTACAATGAGCAGTTCTTC. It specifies CASSLEGVELYNEQFF.